The TCR beta chain described here comes from a study of T cells in women clearing cervical HPV infection. Turning to the study itself: Controls gave blood once infection was undetectable; cases at lesion identification.

The V gene lost 1 base and the J gene lost 6 bases, with 10 bases spanning the gap. The CDR3 runs 14 residues. Per the germline V gene, CDR1 is LNHDA and CDR2 is SQIVND (reference sequence). For this clone: Its antigen is unidentified. The DNA ends 3 residues before the CDR3 does, and the rest of the CDR3 is filled in from the germline J gene.

Whole-study results and caveats: Each sample's T-cell count was unknown, possibly confounding richness.

Clones were read by immunoSEQ multiplex PCR, and TCRdb kept only the in-frame ones, dropping some. The table lists roughly 22,000 clones. HPV was found by MY09/MY11 PCR and dot-blot genotyping. The rearrangement joins TRBV19 to TRBJ2-1; D uncertain. This clonotype was obtained from a woman between 18 and 70 years old with a cervical HPV16 infection that either progressed to CIN3+ or cleared (not recorded which). Source material: blood buffy coat. The CDR3 here is CASSIGARRNEQFF. The covered CDR3 bases are TGTGCCAGTAGTATAGGGGCCAGGCGCAATGAG. Together with reference TRBV19 and TRBJ2-1, the CDR3 gives the full variable domain: DGGITQSPKYLFRKEGQNVTLSCEQNLNHDAMYWYRQDPGQGLRLIYYSQIVNDFQKGDIAEGYSVSREKKESFPLTVTSAQKNPTAFYLCASSIGARRNEQFFGPGTRLTVL.